The clone carrying this T cell receptor beta chain was seen once. The same CDR3 also results from other DNA sequences found in this sample. The data stem from a study of shared clonotypes between healthy human individuals. There are 13 residues in the CDR3. The germline V gene encodes CDR1 LGHNT and CDR2 FRNRAP. V was shortened by 3 bases and J by 0 bases, with 3 bases between the two germline ends. Here immunoSEQ multiplex PCR was the method, and the copy in TCRdb shows in-frame clones only, minus some. The top ten clones hold 0.1% to 0.15% of a sample with over 2 million clones, around 95% of them seen once.

This clonotype was sampled from a man between 18 and 35 years old in good health. The J gene is TRBJ1-5, the V gene TRBV12-5; D call uncertain. Sequencing input: naive CD4+ T cells sorted from blood. Subset described: CD45RA+ positively selected. CDR3 sequence: CASGFHSNQPQHF. The CDR3 coding sequence is TGTGCTAGTGGTTTCCATAGCAATCAGCCCCAGCATTTT.